The 23 T cell receptor beta chains below come from one sample, sequenced in a study of T cells in Graves' hyperthyroidism and ophthalmopathy. It was RNA transcripts that yielded the amplified TCR beta CDR3 regions. A set of HTBI primers served as the primers for a first-round RT-PCR of the TCR CDR3. TCRdb used MiXCR to reprocess the multiplex PCR reads, holding one entry per CDR3 protein. The table has about 600,000 distinct CDR3 sequences, about a sixth seen once. Sequenced material: blood. The receptor source for this set is a woman aged 40 to 55 with Graves' ophthalmopathy.

Regarding this clonotype: One end of the junction is discordant with germline, which a read error may explain. CDR3 sequence: CASSYAAGNEQLF. The CDR3 DNA is TGTGCTAGCAGTTACGCAGCCGGGAATGAGCAGTTATTC. The rearrangement joins TRBV7-7 to TRBJ2-1; tentative D call: TRBD2 (5 bases). There are 13 residues in the CDR3. CDR1 and CDR2 (germline): SSHAT, FNYEAQ (reference sequence).

This clonotype was seen repeatedly, ten times or more. The chain is built from TRBV12-3 or TRBV12-4 and TRBJ1-1, with D perhaps matching TRBD1 (6 bases). The CDR3 consists of 16 residues. V was trimmed by 7 bases and J by 3 bases, leaving 21 bases between them. The CDR3 sequence: CASTLSGGRWDTEAFF. DNA of the CDR3: TGTGCCAGCACCTTGAGCGGGGGCCGGTGGGACACTGAAGCTTTCTTT.

In this sample, this clonotype turned up a few times. The genes are TRBV19 and TRBJ1-1; no clear D. This CDR3 has 15 amino acids. Trimming took off 3 bases at V and 7 bases at J, with 18 bases between the two ends. Germline assignment: CDR1 LNHDA and CDR2 SQIVND (reference sequence). Here the CDR3 reads CASSISRLSLGEAFF. The CDR3 region has the DNA TGTGCCAGTAGTATTTCCAGGTTAAGTTTGGGTGAAGCTTTCTTT. The whole variable domain, filled in from reference TRBV19 and TRBJ1-1, reads DGGITQSPKYLFRKEGQNVTLSCEQNLNHDAMYWYRQDPGQGLRLIYYSQIVNDFQKGDIAEGYSVSREKKESFPLTVTSAQKNPTAFYLCASSISRLSLGEAFFGQGTRLTVV.

In this sample, this clonotype turned up a few times. The chain joins TRBV6-1 to TRBJ1-1, with TRBD1 as a possible D gene (6 bases). CDR1 and CDR2 (germline): MNHNS, SASEGT. Trimming removed 2 bases from V and 1 base from J, with 11 bases in between. The CDR3 sequence is 15 residues long. The CDR3 DNA sequence: TGTGCCAGCAGTGAACAGTGGACAGCGAACACTGAAGCTTTCTTT. Translation gives CASSEQWTANTEAFF.

The table lists this clonotype with a few counts. The chain employs TRBV30 and TRBJ2-7; D is uncertain. Germline V CDR1 and CDR2: GTSNPN, SVGIG (reference sequence). The V end was cut by 8 bases, the J end by 3 bases, with 17 bases between. The CDR3 consists of 13 residues. The CDR3 loop reads CALESGGNYEQYF. DNA for the CDR3: TGTGCCCTCGAATCGGGCGGAAACTACGAGCAGTACTTC.

This clonotype was detected only a few times. V and J are TRBV4-1 and TRBJ1-5; maybe TRBD1 (6 bases). The CDR3 length is 17 residues. The V end was cut by 2 bases, the J end by 4 bases, with 18 bases between. The germline V gene encodes CDR1 MGHRA and CDR2 YSYEKL. The CDR3 spells CASSQNPLQQGNQPQHF. CDR3 nucleotide sequence: TGCGCCAGCAGCCAAAACCCACTTCAACAGGGTAATCAGCCCCAGCATTTT.

J is TRBJ2-3 and V is TRBV5-1; 11 bases line up with TRBD2. The germline V gene has CDR1 SGHRS and CDR2 YFSETQ. Trimming at V came to 4 bases and at J to 3 bases, leaving 7 bases not matched to a gene. This CDR3 comprises 16 residues. The CDR3 region has the DNA TGCGCCAGCAGCCTTATAGCGGGAGGGAGGACAGATACGCAGTATTTT. It translates to CASSLIAGGRTDTQYF.

This clonotype was observed a handful of times. The junction and the germline gene differ at one end; a read error may be behind it. This chain links TRBV20-1 with TRBJ2-2, with a tentative D call TRBD1 (5 bases). This CDR3 contains 12 residues. CDR1 is DFQATT, CDR2 SNEGSKA, per germline (reference sequence). The CDR3 sequence: CSVRKGPGELFF. CDR3 DNA sequence: TGCAGTGTTAGAAAGGGGCCCGGGGAGCTGTTTTTT.

The rearrangement links TRBV20-1 to TRBJ2-1; 8 bases align to TRBD2. Germline CDR1 is DFQATT and CDR2 is SNEGSKA (reference sequence). CDR3 length: 14 residues. The trim removed 3 bases at V and 3 bases at J, leaving 4 bases unmatched. CDR3 loop: CSASQAGDYNEQFF. The CDR3 bases are TGCAGTGCTAGCCAAGCGGGAGACTACAATGAGCAGTTCTTC.

For this clonotype: Germline is not matched at one junction end, which may reflect a read error. This rearrangement joins TRBV18 to TRBJ2-7; no clear D. Germline V gives CDR1 KGHSH, CDR2 LQKENI. The CDR3 loop spans 13 amino acids. CDR3 region: CAISPPGSYEQYF. For the CDR3, the DNA is TGTGCCATCTCACCACCGGGTAGCTACGAGCAGTACTTC. The variable domain in full, completed from reference TRBV18 and TRBJ2-7, reads NAGVMQNPRHLVRRRGQEARLRCSPMKGHSHVYWYRQLPEEGLKFMVYLQKENIIDESGMPKERFSAEFPKEGPSILRIQQVVRGDSAAYFCAISPPGSYEQYFGPGTRLTVT.

This clonotype appeared a few times. V gene TRBV5-4 combines with J gene TRBJ2-1, with D perhaps TRBD1 (6 bases). Germline V CDR1 and CDR2: SGHNT, YYREEE (reference sequence). V lost 4 bases and J 6 bases, leaving 17 bases between the germline ends. The CDR3 runs 15 residues. Here the CDR3 reads CASSGLLSRGNEQFF. The CDR3, as DNA: TGTGCCAGCAGCGGATTACTCAGCAGGGGCAATGAGCAGTTCTTC.

This clonotype appeared many times. V and J are TRBV7-6 and TRBJ1-1; no reliable D call. The germline CDR1 and CDR2 sequences are SGHVS and FNYEAQ. The CDR3 is made up of 13 amino acids. V was clipped by 3 bases and J by 5 bases, with 10 bases between them. The chain's CDR3 is CASSLGEATEAFF. The CDR3 region has the DNA TGTGCCAGCAGCTTGGGTGAGGCGACTGAAGCTTTCTTT.

This clonotype has a count of ten or more. The CDR3 spells CASRGLSYGYTF. The DNA of the CDR3 is TGTGCCAGCAGAGGACTATCTTATGGCTACACCTTC. The chain joins TRBV2 to TRBJ1-2; D is unclear. The V gene's germline CDR1 is SNHLY and CDR2 FYNNEI. V lost 6 bases and J 5 bases, leaving 10 bases between the germline ends. This CDR3 is built from 12 residues.

J is TRBJ1-1 and V is TRBV5-1; D is ambiguous. V lost 5 bases and J lost 1, with 9 bases in between. Looked up from germline, CDR1 is SGHRS and CDR2 is YFSETQ. The CDR3 totals 13 residues. The CDR3 spells CASRGGENTEAFF. The CDR3 nucleotides read TGCGCCAGCAGAGGCGGGGAGAACACTGAAGCTTTCTTT. Full variable domain (remainder filled in from reference TRBV5-1 and TRBJ1-1): KAGVTQTPRYLIKTRGQQVTLSCSPISGHRSVSWYQQTPGQGLQFLFEYFSETQRNKGNFPGRFSGRQFSNSRSEMNVSTLELGDSALYLCASRGGENTEAFFGQGTRLTVV.

This clonotype was detected many times. The rearrangement links TRBV12-3 or TRBV12-4 to TRBJ2-7; no definite D call. Trimming pared 8 bases from V and 3 bases from J, leaving 8 bases between. This CDR3 has 11 residues. CDR3: CASQERYEQYF. CDR3 DNA sequence: TGTGCCAGCCAGGAACGCTACGAGCAGTACTTC.

The chain carries TRBV10-2 and TRBJ2-1; D may be TRBD1 or TRBD2 (6 bases each). CDR3 length equals 12 residues. Trimming shortened V by 4 bases and J by 8 bases, and 9 bases separated the two germline ends. CDR1 is WSHSY, CDR2 SAAADI, per germline. CDR3 in DNA: TGCGCCAGCAGTGTCGGGGGCCATGAGCAGTTCTTC. Translating gives CASSVGGHEQFF.

This clonotype turned up a few times. The chain joins TRBV9 to TRBJ2-1; tentative D call: TRBD1 (5 bases). This CDR3 contains 16 residues. The germline V gene encodes CDR1 SGDLS and CDR2 YYNGEE. Deletions cut 4 bases from V and 3 bases from J, with 17 bases between. CDR3 loop: CASSHSALQGYNEQFF. CDR3 bases: TGTGCCAGCAGCCACAGCGCACTCCAGGGCTACAATGAGCAGTTCTTC.

The table lists this clonotype with many counts. V and J are TRBV20-1 and TRBJ1-1; a possible D gene is TRBD1 (6 bases). Germline-derived CDR1 and CDR2 are DFQATT and SNEGSKA (reference sequence). The ends were cut back, 5 bases at V and 1 base at J, with 11 bases in the middle. This CDR3 is built from 13 residues. Here the CDR3 DNA reads TGCAGTGCTTCCGGGACATCGAACACTGAAGCTTTCTTT. Translation: CSASGTSNTEAFF.

This sequence joins TRBV5-1 and TRBJ1-2, with D perhaps TRBD1 (5 bases). The CDR3 sequence is 15 residues long. Germline CDR1 is SGHRS and CDR2 is YFSETQ. Trimming took 4 bases from V and 2 from J, leaving 15 bases between them. The chain's CDR3 is CASSTGTLPNYGYTF. CDR3 nucleotide sequence: TGCGCCAGCAGCACCGGGACCTTACCGAACTATGGCTACACCTTC.

This clonotype was observed a handful of times. This chain links TRBV28 with TRBJ2-7; unclear D gene. This CDR3 region has 14 residues. The germline CDR1 and CDR2 sequences are MDHEN and SYDVKM. The V and J ends lost 8 bases and 1 base respectively, with 15 bases between them. CDR3 sequence: CASRKSQASYEQYF. DNA for the CDR3: TGTGCCAGCCGGAAAAGTCAGGCTTCCTACGAGCAGTACTTC.

This clonotype was detected only a few times. This chain joins TRBV29-1 and TRBJ1-5; D is unresolved. CDR1 is SQVTM and CDR2 is ANQGSEA in the germline V gene. Trimming took off 6 bases at V and 10 bases at J, with 13 bases between the two ends. CDR3 length equals 11 residues. In DNA form, the CDR3 reads TGCAGCGTCTTCAACCGTCCCCCCCAGCATTTT. Amino acid sequence: CSVFNRPPQHF.

In this sample, this clonotype turned up many times. The chain has TRBV3-1 and TRBJ2-1; D may match TRBD1 or TRBD2 (5 bases each). The CDR3 consists of 15 residues. Germline V CDR1 and CDR2: LGHDT, YNNKEL (reference sequence). V shed 0 bases and J shed 6 bases, with 12 bases lying between them. CDR3 nucleotides: TGTGCCAGCAGCCAAGATAGGACGGGGACCAATGAGCAGTTCTTC. Translation: CASSQDRTGTNEQFF.

As to this clonotype: One end of the junction is discordant with germline, which a read error may explain. This rearrangement joins TRBV30 to TRBJ2-3; no reliable D call. The CDR3 runs 12 residues. Germline V CDR1 and CDR2: GTSNPN, SVGIG (reference sequence). The CDR3 protein is CARSASTDTQYF. The CDR3 DNA sequence: TGTGCCCGGAGTGCTTCCACTGATACGCAGTATTTT.